This T cell receptor (beta chain) was sequenced in a study of blood T cells in healthy people across ages. Whole-study results and caveats: Naive and antigen-experienced cells could not be conclusively compared, given unsorted PBMCs. Considered underestimates were the diversity estimates obtained from one million T cells. As naive T cell percentage varied, TCR beta diversity correlated strongly with it.

A second PCR of 7 to 11 cycles used a sample-barcoded 5' primer and a J-beta primer mix. TCRdb reanalysed the 5' RACE reads using MiXCR and keeps one entry per CDR3 protein. The sample holds roughly 1,500,000 distinct CDR3 sequences, around 36% seen once. Germline CDR1 DFQATT, CDR2 SNEGSKA (reference sequence). The CDR3 runs 14 residues. V was shortened by 0 bases and J by 11 bases, with 18 bases between the two germline ends. As concerns this clonotype: Its antigen is undetermined.

The rearrangement uses TRBV20-1 and TRBJ2-3, with a tentative D call TRBD1 (6 bases). The sequenced sample was blood. This TCR was recovered from a woman aged 25 to 45 in good health. CDR3 in amino acids: CSARDLQCRGGQYF. CDR3 DNA: TGCAGTGCTAGAGATCTTCAGTGCAGAGGGGGGCAGTATTTT.